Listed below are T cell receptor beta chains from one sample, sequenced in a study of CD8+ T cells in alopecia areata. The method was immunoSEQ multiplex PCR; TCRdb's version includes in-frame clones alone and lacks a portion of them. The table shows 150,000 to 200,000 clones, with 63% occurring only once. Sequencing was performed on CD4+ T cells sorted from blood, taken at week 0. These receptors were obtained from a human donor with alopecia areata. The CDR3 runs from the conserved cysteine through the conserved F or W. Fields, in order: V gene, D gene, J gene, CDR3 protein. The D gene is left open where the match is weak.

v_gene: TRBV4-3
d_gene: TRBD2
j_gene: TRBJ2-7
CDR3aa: CASQQGLRGVYEQYF

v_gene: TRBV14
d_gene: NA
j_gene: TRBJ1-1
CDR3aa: CASSQERGFGTEAFF

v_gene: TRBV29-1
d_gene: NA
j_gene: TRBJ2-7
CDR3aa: CSVGLDSYEQYF

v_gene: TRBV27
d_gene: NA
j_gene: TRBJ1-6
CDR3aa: CASSLVQGYSPLHF

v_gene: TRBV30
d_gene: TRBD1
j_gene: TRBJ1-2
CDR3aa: CAWRPLQGNYGYTF

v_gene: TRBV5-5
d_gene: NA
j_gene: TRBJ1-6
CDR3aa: CASSAGTGTILNSPLHF

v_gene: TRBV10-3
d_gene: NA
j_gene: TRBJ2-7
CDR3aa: CATHSGTAYEQYF

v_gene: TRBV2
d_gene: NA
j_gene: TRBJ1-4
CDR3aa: CASSVLARDEKLFF

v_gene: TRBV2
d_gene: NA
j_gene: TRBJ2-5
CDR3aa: CASGVETQYF

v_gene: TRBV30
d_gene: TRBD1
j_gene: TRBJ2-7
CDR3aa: CARGQESSYEQYF

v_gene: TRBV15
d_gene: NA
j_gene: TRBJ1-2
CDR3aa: CATSRRDGSNYGYTF

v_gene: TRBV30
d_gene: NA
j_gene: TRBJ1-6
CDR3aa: CAWTPRHLISALHF

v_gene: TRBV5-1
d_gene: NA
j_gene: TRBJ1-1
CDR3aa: CASSLTRNTEAFF

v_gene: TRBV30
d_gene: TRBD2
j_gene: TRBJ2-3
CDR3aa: CAWSVAGVSGDTQYF

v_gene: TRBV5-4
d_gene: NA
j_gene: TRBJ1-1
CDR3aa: CASSSPTGEGAEAFF

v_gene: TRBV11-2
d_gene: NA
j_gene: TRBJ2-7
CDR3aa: CASSLGPGAAQYF

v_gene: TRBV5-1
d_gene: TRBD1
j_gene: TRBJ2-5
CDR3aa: CASSPRTGTQETQYF

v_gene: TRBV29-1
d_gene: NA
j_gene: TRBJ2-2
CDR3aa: CSVEEETANTGELFF

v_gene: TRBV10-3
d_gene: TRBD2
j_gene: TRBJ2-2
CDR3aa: CAITPGLAGGPGGELFF

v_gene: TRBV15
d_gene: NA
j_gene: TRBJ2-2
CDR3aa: CATSRVPGELFF

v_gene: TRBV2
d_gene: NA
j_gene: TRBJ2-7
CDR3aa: CASSDNRDEQYF

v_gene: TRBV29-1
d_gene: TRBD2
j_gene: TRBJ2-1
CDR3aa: CASGGYNEQFF

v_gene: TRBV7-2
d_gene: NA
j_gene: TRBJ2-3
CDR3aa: CASRWGLAALTDTQYF

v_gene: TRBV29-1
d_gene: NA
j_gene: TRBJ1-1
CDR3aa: CSVHPANTEAFF

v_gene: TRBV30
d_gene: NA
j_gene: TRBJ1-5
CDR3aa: CAWSYDSNQPQHF